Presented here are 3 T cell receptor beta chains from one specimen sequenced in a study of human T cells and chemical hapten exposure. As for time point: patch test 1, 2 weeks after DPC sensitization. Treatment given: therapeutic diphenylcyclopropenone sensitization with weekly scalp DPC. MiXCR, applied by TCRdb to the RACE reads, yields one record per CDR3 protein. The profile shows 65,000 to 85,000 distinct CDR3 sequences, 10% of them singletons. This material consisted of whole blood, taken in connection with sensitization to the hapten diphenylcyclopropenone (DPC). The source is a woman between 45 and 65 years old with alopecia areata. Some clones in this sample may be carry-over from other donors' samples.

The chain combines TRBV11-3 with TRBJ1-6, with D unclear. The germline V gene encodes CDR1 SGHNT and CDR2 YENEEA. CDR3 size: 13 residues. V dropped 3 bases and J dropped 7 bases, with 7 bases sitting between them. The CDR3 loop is CASSFYNNSPLHF. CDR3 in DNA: TGTGCCAGCAGCTTTTATAACAATTCACCCCTCCACTTT.

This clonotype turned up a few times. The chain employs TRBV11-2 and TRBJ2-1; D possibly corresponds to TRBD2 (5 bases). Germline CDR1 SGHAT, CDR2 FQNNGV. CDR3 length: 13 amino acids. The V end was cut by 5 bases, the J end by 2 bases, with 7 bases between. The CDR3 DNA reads TGTGCCAGCAGCCGAGGGACCTACAATGAGCAGTTCTTC. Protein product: CASSRGTYNEQFF.

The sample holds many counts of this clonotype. Written as DNA, the CDR3 is TGTGCCAGCAGTTCGACAAGTAGCAATCAGCCCCAGCATTTT. Its translation is CASSSTSSNQPQHF. The chain carries TRBV6-2 or TRBV6-3 and TRBJ1-5, with D unresolved. Germline V gives CDR1 MNHEY, CDR2 SVGEGT. V was trimmed by 4 bases and J by 0 bases, leaving 7 bases between them. The CDR3 has 14 amino acids.